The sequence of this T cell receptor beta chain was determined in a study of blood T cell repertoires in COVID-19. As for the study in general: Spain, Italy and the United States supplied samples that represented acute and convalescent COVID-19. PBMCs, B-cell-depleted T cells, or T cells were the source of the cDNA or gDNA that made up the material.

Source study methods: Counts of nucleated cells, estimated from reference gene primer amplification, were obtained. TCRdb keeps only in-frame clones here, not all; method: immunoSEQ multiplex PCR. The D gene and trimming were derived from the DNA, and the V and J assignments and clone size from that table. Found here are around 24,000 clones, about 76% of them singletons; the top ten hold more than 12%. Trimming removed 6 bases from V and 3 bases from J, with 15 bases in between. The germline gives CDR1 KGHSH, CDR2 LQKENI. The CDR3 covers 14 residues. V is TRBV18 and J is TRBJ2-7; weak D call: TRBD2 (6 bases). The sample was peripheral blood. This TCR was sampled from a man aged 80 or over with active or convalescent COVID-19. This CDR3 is CASSTGGTRYEQYF. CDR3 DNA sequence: TGTGCCAGCTCGACGGGCGGGACCCGCTACGAGCAGTACTTC.